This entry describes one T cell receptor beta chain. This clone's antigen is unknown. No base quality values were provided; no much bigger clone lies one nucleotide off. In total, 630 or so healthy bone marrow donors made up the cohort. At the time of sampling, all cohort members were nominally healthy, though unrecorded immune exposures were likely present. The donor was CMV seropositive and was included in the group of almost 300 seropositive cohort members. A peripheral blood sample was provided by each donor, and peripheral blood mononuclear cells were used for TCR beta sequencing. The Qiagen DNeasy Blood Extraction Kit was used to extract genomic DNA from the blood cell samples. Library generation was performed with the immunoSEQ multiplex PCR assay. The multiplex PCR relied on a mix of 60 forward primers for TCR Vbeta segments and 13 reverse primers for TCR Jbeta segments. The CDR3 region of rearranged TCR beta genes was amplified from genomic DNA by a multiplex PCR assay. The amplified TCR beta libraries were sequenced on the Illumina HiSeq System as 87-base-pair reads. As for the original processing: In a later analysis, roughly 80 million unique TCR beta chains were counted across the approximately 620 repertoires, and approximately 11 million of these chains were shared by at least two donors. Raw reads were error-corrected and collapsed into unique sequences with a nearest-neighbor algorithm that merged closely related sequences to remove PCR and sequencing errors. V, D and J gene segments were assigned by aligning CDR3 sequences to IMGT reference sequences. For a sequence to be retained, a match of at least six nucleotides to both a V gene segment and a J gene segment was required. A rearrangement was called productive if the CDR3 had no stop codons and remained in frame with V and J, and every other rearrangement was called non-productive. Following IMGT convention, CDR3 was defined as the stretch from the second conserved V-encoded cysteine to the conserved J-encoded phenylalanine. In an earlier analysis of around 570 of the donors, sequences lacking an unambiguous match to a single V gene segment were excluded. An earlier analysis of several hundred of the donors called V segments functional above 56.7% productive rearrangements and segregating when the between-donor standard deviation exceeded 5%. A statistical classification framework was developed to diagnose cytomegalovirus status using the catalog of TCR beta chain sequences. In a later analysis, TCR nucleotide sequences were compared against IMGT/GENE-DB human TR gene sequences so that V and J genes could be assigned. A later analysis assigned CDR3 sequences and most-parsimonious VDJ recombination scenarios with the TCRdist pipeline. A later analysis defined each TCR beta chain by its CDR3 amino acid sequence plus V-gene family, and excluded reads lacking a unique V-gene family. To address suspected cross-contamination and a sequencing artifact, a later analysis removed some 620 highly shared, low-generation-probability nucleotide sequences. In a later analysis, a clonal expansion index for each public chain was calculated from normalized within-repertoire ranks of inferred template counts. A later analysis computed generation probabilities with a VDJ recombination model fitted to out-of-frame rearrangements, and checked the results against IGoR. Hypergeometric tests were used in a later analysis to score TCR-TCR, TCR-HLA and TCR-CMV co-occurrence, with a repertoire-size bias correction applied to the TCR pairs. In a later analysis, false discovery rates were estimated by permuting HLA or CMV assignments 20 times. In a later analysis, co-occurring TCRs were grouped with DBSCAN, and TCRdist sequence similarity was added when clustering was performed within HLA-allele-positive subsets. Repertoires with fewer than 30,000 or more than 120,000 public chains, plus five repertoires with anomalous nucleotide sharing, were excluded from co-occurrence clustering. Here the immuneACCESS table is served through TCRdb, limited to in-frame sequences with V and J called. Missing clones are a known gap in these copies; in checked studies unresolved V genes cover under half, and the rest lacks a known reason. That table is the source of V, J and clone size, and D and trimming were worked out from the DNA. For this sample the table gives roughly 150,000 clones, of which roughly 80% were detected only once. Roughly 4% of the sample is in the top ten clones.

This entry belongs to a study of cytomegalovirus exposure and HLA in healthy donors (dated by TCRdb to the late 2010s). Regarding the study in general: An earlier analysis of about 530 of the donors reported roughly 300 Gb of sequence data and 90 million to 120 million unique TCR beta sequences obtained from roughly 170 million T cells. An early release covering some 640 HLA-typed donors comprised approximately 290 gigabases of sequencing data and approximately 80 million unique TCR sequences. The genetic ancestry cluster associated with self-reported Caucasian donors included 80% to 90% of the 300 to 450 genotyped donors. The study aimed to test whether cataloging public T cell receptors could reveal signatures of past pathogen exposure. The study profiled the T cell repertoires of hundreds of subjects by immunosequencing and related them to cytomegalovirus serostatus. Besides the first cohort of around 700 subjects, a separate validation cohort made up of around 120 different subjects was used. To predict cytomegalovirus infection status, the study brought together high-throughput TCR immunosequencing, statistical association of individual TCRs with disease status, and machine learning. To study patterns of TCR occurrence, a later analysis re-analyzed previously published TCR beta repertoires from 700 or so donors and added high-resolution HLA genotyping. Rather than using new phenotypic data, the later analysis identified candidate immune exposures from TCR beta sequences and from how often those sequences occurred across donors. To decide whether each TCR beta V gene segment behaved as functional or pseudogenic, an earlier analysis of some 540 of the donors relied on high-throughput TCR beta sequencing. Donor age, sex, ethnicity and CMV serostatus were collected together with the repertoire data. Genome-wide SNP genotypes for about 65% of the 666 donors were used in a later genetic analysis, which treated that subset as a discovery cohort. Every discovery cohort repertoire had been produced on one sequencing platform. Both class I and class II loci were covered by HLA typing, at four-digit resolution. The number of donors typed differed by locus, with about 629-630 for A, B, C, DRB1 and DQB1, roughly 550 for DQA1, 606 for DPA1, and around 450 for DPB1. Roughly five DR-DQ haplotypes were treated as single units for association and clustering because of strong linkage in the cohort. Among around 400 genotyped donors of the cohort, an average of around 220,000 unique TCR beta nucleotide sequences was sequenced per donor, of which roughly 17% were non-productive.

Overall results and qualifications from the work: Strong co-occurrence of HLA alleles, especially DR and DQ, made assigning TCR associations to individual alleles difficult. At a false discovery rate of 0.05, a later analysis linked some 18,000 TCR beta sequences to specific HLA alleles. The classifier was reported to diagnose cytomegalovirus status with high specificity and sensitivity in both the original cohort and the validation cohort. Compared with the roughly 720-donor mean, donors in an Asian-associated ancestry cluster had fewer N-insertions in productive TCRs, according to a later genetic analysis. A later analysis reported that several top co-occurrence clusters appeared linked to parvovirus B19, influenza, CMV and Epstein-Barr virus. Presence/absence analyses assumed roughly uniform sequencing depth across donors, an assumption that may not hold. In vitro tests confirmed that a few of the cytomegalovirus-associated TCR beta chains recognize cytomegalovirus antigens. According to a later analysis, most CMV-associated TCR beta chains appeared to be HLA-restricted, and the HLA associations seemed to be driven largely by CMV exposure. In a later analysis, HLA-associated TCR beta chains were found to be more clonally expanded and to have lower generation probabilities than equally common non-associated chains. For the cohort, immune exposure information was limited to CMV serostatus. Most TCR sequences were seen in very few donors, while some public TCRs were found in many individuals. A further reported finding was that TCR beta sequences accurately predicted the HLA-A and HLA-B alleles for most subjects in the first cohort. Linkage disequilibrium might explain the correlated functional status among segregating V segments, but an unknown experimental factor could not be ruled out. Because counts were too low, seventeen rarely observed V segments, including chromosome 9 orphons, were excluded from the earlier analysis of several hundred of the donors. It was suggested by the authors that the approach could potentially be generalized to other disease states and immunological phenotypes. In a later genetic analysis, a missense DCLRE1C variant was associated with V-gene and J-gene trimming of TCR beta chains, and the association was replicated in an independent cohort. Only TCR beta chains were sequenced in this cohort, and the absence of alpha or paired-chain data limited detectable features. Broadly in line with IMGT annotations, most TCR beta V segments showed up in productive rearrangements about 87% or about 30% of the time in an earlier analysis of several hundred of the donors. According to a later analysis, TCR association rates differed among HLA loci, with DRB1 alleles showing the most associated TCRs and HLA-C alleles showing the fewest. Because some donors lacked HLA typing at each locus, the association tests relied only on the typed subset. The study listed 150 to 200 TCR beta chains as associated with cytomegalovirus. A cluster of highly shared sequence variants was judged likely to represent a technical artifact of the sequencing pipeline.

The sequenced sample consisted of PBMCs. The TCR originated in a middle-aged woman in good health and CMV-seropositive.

CDR3 reads: CASSSNVRSTQYF. The bases read TGTGCCAGCAGCTCTAACGTGCGAAGTACGCAGTATTTT. The rearrangement combines TRBV7-2 with TRBJ2-3; the D gene lacks a confident call. From the germline V gene, CDR1 is SGHTA and CDR2 is FQGNSA. The CDR3 sequence holds 13 residues, the cysteine and phenylalanine included. Only the CDR3 region is kept as DNA, spanning 39 bases read in frame from base 1. Relative to germline, V is 4 bases shorter and J is 8 bases shorter, with 13 bases between their ends. The CDR3, completed at both ends by the reference TRBV7-2 and TRBJ2-3 genes, gives the full variable domain GAGVSQSPSNKVTEKGKDVELRCDPISGHTALYWYRQSLGQGLEFLIYFQGNSAPDKSGLPSDRFSAERTGGSVSTLTIQRTQQEDSAVYLCASSSNVRSTQYFGPGTRLTVL.